This TCR beta chain was captured in a study of shared clonotypes between healthy human individuals. This CDR3 comprises 14 residues. After removal of 5 bases from V and 3 bases from J, the junction contained 6 bases not matched to a gene. CDR1 and CDR2 from the germline V gene are SGHVS and FNYEAQ. About this clone itself: Its target is not known.

Method: immunoSEQ multiplex PCR; TCRdb's copy keeps in-frame clones and lacks some. The sample has over a million clones, 96% seen once. Study results and limitations: Deeper or shallower sequencing was expected to change how clonotypes are shared among donors.

The V call is TRBV7-6, the J call TRBJ1-2, with TRBD1 identical over 7 bases. This TCR was recovered from a man under 40 in good health. The sequenced sample was naive CD4+ T cells sorted from blood. Subset reported: CD45RA+ positively selected. The chain's CDR3 is CASSREQGDYGYTF. Here the CDR3 DNA reads TGTGCCAGCAGCAGAGAGCAGGGGGACTATGGCTACACCTTC.